This T cell receptor beta chain emerged from a study of blood T cells in healthy people across ages. Using a J-beta primer mix together with a sample-barcoded 5' primer, a second PCR was run for roughly 7 to 12 cycles. TCRdb reanalysed the 5' RACE reads using MiXCR and keeps one entry per CDR3 protein. Altogether over a million distinct CDR3 sequences are present, approximately 25% being singletons, with the ten largest covering around 0.75%. Germline values: CDR1 LGHNA, CDR2 YNFKEQ. This CDR3 region has 15 residues. Study-wide points: When set beside aged donors, long-lived donors presented more naive CD4+ cells and higher diversity.

This clonotype was detected only a few times. Its antigen is unidentified. The data also belong to a second study, concerning T cells of mothers and their children. That report adds: A few healthy Caucasian mothers served as donors, and their six children did as well. Per child, around 2.7 million TCR beta CDR3 reads were obtained, against over 9 million per mother. Among related mother-child pairs, overlap was slightly higher than in unrelated pairs, though not significantly.

The sample was blood. This TCR came from a girl aged 2 to 9 in good health. The chain carries TRBV4-2 and TRBJ2-5, with 8 bases lining up with TRBD2. The J call may not be correct, given that the DNA end is closer to TRBJ2-7. In nucleotides, the CDR3 is TGTGCCAGCAGCCCCTTCGGCGGGGGGTTCTACGAGCAGTACTTC. This codes for CASSPFGGGFYEQYF.